These 16 T cell receptor beta chains originate from one sample sequenced in a study of T cell responses to AZD1222 COVID-19 vaccine. Clones were read by immunoSEQ multiplex PCR, and TCRdb kept only the in-frame ones, dropping some. The sample has tens of thousands of clones, around 87% seen once. The sequenced sample was peripheral blood, obtained on day 0 of AZD1222 vaccination. Receptors originate from an adult in good health.

The chain is built from TRBV15 and TRBJ1-2; 9 bases align to TRBD1. This CDR3 is 15 amino acids long. Trimming removed 10 bases from V and 8 bases from J; junction bases left unmatched: 17. The V gene's germline CDR1 is LNHNV and CDR2 YYDKDF (reference sequence). The CDR3 spells CAINDRQGVGQGYTF. The CDR3, as DNA: TGTGCCATCAACGACAGACAGGGGGTTGGGCAGGGCTACACCTTC.

The chain employs TRBV5-1 and TRBJ2-6, with D perhaps TRBD2 (5 bases). The germline gives CDR1 SGHRS, CDR2 YFSETQ. Trimming pared 0 bases from V and 0 bases from J, leaving 13 bases between. The CDR3 has 18 residues. The CDR3 sequence is CASSLASGGSSGANVLTF. CDR3 DNA sequence: TGCGCCAGCAGCTTGGCCAGCGGAGGAAGCTCTGGGGCCAACGTCCTGACTTTC. Complete variable domain (other parts from reference TRBV5-1 and TRBJ2-6): KAGVTQTPRYLIKTRGQQVTLSCSPISGHRSVSWYQQTPGQGLQFLFEYFSETQRNKGNFPGRFSGRQFSNSRSEMNVSTLELGDSALYLCASSLASGGSSGANVLTFGAGSRLTVL.

This chain connects TRBV14 to TRBJ1-1; D possibly corresponds to TRBD1 (5 bases). This CDR3 spans 15 amino acids. V was shortened by 3 bases and J by 2 bases, with 13 bases between the two germline ends. From germline, CDR1 is SGHDN and CDR2 FVKESK. The CDR3 bases are TGTGCCAGCAGCCACTGGGGGGATATTAACACTGAAGCTTTCTTT. This sequence encodes CASSHWGDINTEAFF.

This chain joins TRBV19 and TRBJ2-7; D is perhaps TRBD2 (7 bases). Trimming shortened V by 10 bases and J by 7 bases, and 20 bases separated the two germline ends. The CDR3 extends over 13 amino acids. Germline lookup yields CDR1 LNHDA and CDR2 SQIVND (reference sequence). CDR3 DNA sequence: TGTGCCACCTTACAGGGTTCGGGGGGTGAGCAGTACTTC. Protein sequence: CATLQGSGGEQYF.

The gene calls are TRBV10-1 and TRBJ2-2, with TRBD1 matching 8 bases. The germline CDR1 and CDR2 sequences are WNHNN and SYGVQD (reference sequence). V shed 4 bases and J 7 bases; nucleotides not matched to a gene: 8. The CDR3 covers 15 residues. In DNA, the CDR3 is TGCGCCAGCAGTGCCCTGACAGGGGCGGGCGGGGAGCTGTTTTTT. Its translation: CASSALTGAGGELFF.

The chain recombines TRBV10-3 with TRBJ1-5; unclear D gene. The CDR3 runs 12 residues. The V end was cut by 1 base, the J end by 4 bases, with 2 bases between. CDR1 is ENHRY and CDR2 is SYGVKD in the germline V gene. The CDR3 coding sequence is TGTGCCATCAGTGAGTTGAATCAGCCCCAGCATTTT. Translation: CAISELNQPQHF.

V is TRBV6-6 and J is TRBJ1-1; no definite D call. Trimming removed 6 bases at V and 4 bases at J, with 15 bases between. Germline CDR1 is MNHNY and CDR2 is SVGAGI (reference sequence). CDR3 length: 14 residues. The DNA for the CDR3 is TGTGCCAGCAGATCCCTTGGGGTGTTCACTGAAGCTTTCTTT. It codes for CASRSLGVFTEAFF.

The chain joins TRBV20-1 to TRBJ1-6; D may be TRBD1 (5 bases). Germline-derived CDR1 and CDR2 are DFQATT and SNEGSKA (reference sequence). CDR3 size: 15 residues. Trimming shortened V by 3 bases and J by 10 bases, and 19 bases separated the two germline ends. This chain's CDR3 is CSASVSGTLASPLHF. The CDR3 coding sequence is TGCAGTGCTAGTGTGTCGGGGACTTTGGCCTCACCCCTCCACTTT.

The genes are TRBV19 and TRBJ1-5; D is uncertain. CDR3 length: 15 residues. V was pared by 7 bases and J by 6 bases, with 19 bases between. Per germline, CDR1 LNHDA and CDR2 SQIVND (reference sequence). CDR3 protein: CASIPRKGSGQPQHF. The DNA of the CDR3 is TGTGCCAGTATCCCTAGGAAGGGATCTGGTCAGCCCCAGCATTTT.

The gene calls are TRBV11-3 and TRBJ2-1, with a tentative D call TRBD1 (6 bases). From germline, CDR1 is SGHNT and CDR2 YENEEA. The CDR3 totals 16 residues. The V and J ends lost 5 bases and 0 bases respectively, with 14 bases between them. The DNA for the CDR3 is TGTGCCAGCAGCCGGGACACCTCGCGCTCCTACAATGAGCAGTTCTTC. This gives the protein CASSRDTSRSYNEQFF.

This clone showed up just a few times. The chain couples TRBV5-1 to TRBJ1-2; 9 bases are a match to TRBD1. The CDR3 loop spans 16 amino acids. The trim removed 4 bases at V and 4 bases at J, leaving 11 bases unmatched. Germline V gene lookup returns CDR1 SGHRS and CDR2 YFSETQ. The CDR3 nucleotides are TGCGCCAGCAGCCCGCAACCGACAGGGGGAGGCTATGGCTACACCTTC. Its protein is CASSPQPTGGGYGYTF.

The chain carries TRBV7-9 and TRBJ2-7, with 7 positions matching TRBD2. V lost 5 bases and J lost 2; bases outside the gene matches: 6. Germline V lookup: CDR1 SEHNR, CDR2 FQNEAQ (reference sequence). This CDR3 contains 14 residues. CDR3 protein: CASSLGGGTYEQYF. The CDR3 nucleotides read TGTGCCAGCAGCCTCGGGGGAGGGACCTACGAGCAGTACTTC.

The chain couples TRBV4-3 to TRBJ2-7; D call uncertain. Germline V gene sequence: CDR1 LGHNA, CDR2 YSLEER. The CDR3 length is 13 residues. V was shortened by 1 base and J by 5 bases, with 9 bases between the two germline ends. The chain's CDR3 is CASSQVVGNEQYF. CDR3 bases: TGCGCCAGCAGCCAAGTGGTGGGTAACGAGCAGTACTTC.

This clone appeared a single time. The rearrangement links TRBV7-3 to TRBJ2-3; no reliable D call. In germline, CDR1 is SGHTA, CDR2 FQGTGA. The CDR3 consists of 14 residues. V was pared by 5 bases and J by 2 bases, with 11 bases between. The CDR3 loop is CASSPTWTTDTQYF. CDR3 DNA: TGTGCCAGCAGCCCAACGTGGACCACAGATACGCAGTATTTT.

The rearrangement joins TRBV2 to TRBJ1-5; D remains ambiguous. V was pared by 8 bases and J by 5 bases, with 13 bases between. Germline V gene lookup returns CDR1 SNHLY and CDR2 FYNNEI. There are 13 residues in the CDR3. CDR3 coding DNA: TGTGCCAGCTCTACGGCCTTTCATCAGCCCCAGCATTTT. Translating it yields CASSTAFHQPQHF.

J is TRBJ2-1 and V is TRBV3-1 (or the pseudogene TRBV3-2), with 8 nucleotides matching TRBD2. CDR1 LGHDT and CDR2 YNNKEL come from the germline V gene (reference sequence). J gave up 1 base and V 10 bases, and 12 bases lay outside the gene matches. The CDR3 has 16 residues. CDR3 residues: CATSRSSGSSYNEQFF. CDR3 bases: TGTGCCACGAGTAGAAGCAGCGGGAGTTCCTACAATGAGCAGTTCTTC.